Described below is a single T cell receptor (beta chain) sequence and its context. Its specificity is unknown. Researchers ran the PCR with 60 Vbeta and 13 Jbeta primers. The protocol was immunoSEQ multiplex PCR, while the TCRdb copy is restricted to in-frame clones and leaves out a portion. The sample includes about 170,000 clones, approximately 81% seen only once; the top ten take 2% to 2.5%. Germline V gives CDR1 SGHRS, CDR2 YFSETQ. This CDR3 is 15 amino acids long. Trimming at V came to 2 bases and at J to 7 bases, leaving 3 bases not matched to a gene. This entry belongs to a study of cytomegalovirus exposure and HLA in healthy donors. Whole-study context: Around 77% of 398 genotyped donors fell in the Caucasian-associated ancestry cluster. Whole-study findings and limits: V segments that were indistinguishable, TRBV6-2 and TRBV6-3 among them, were omitted from analysis.

The sequence derives from a man younger than 35 in good health and CMV-seropositive. The sequenced sample consisted of PBMCs. The chain uses TRBV5-1 and TRBJ2-1; 13 bases align to TRBD2. CDR3 residues: CASSLLAGGQNEQFF. The CDR3 DNA follows: TGCGCCAGCAGCTTACTAGCGGGGGGGCAAAATGAGCAGTTCTTC.